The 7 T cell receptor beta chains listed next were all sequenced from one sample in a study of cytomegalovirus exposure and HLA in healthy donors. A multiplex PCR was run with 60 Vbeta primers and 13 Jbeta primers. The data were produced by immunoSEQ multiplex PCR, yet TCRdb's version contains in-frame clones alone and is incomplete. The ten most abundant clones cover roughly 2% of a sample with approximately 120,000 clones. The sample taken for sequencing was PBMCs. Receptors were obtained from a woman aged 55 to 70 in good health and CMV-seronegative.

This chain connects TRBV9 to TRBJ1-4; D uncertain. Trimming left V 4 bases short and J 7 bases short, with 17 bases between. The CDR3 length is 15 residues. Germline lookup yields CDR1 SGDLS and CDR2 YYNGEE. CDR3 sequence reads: CASSKESGYGEKLFF. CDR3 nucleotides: TGTGCCAGCAGCAAGGAGTCCGGTTATGGTGAAAAACTGTTTTTT. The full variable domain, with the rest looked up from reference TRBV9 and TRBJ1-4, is DSGVTQTPKHLITATGQRVTLRCSPRSGDLSVYWYQQSLDQGLQFLIQYYNGEERAKGNILERFSAQQFPDLHSELNLSSLELGDSALYFCASSKESGYGEKLFFGSGTQLSVL.

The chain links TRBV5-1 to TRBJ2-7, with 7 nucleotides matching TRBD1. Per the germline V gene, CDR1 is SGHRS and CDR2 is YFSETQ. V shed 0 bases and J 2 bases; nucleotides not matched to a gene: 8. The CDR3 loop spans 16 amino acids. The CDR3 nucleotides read TGCGCCAGCAGCTTGGAAATGGGGCAGGGGGCCTACGAGCAGTACTTC. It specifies CASSLEMGQGAYEQYF.

CDR3 in DNA: TGTGCCAGCAGCGTAGTGGGGACAGGGGAGAATTCACCCCTCCACTTT. It specifies CASSVVGTGENSPLHF. The chain employs TRBV9 and TRBJ1-6, with TRBD1 matching over 10 bases. The germline gives CDR1 SGDLS, CDR2 YYNGEE. The CDR3 spans 16 residues. V shed 0 bases and J 7 bases; nucleotides not matched to a gene: 4.

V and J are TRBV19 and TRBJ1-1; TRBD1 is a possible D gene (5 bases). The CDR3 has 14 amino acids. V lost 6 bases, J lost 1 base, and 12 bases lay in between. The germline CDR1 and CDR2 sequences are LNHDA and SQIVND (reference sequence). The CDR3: CASRAGTGNTEAFF. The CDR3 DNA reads TGTGCCAGTAGAGCGGGGACGGGGAACACTGAAGCTTTCTTT.

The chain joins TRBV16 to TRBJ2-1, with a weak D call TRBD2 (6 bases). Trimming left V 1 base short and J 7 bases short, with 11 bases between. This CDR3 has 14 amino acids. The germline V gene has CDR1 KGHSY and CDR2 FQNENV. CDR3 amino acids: CASSQWLASNEQFF. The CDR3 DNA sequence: TGTGCCAGCAGCCAATGGCTAGCGAGTAATGAGCAGTTCTTC. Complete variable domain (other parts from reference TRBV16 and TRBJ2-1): GEEVAQTPKHLVRGEGQKAKLYCAPIKGHSYVFWYQQVLKNEFKFLISFQNENVFDETGMPKERFSAKCLPNSPCSLEIQATKLEDSAVYFCASSQWLASNEQFFGPGTRLTVL.

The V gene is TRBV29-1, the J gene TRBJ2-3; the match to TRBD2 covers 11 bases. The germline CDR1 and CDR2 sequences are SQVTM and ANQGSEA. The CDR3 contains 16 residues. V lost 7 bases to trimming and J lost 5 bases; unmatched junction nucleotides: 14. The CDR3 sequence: CSAQQLAGAGEDTQYF. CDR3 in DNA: TGCAGCGCTCAACAACTAGCGGGGGCTGGGGAAGATACGCAGTATTTT.

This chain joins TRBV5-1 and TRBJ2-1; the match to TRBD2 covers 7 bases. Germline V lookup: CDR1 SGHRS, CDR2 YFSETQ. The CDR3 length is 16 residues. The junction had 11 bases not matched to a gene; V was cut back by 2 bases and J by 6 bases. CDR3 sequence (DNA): TGCGCCAGCAGCTTACTTGGGGGAGGGCCAGGCAATGAGCAGTTCTTC. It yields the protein CASSLLGGGPGNEQFF.